The present T cell receptor beta chain was sequenced within a study of blood T cell repertoires in COVID-19 (dated by TCRdb to the early 2020s). A note on the overall study: Samples from collaborators originated in the United States, Italy and Spain and spanned both the acute and convalescent phases of COVID-19. Nearly every sample came with metadata listing a de-identified subject ID, COVID-19 status, age in years and sex. The samples were drawn from the first 160 participants of the ongoing ImmuneRACE study and from over 950 subjects provided by 6 global collaborators. The prospective study material was composed of cDNA or gDNA derived from T cells, B-cell-depleted T cells, or PBMCs. The repertoires were released in a freely available public database meant as a resource for research on the immune response to SARS-CoV-2. Subjects who had been exposed to COVID-19, were actively infected with it, or had recovered from it provided the deeply sampled blood TCRbeta repertoires that made up the dataset. Where available, HLA class I and class II types were taken from metadata supplied by the sample provider and were not determined by assay-based typing.

TCRbeta CDR3 regions were amplified from genomic DNA using the immunoSEQ Assay, a bias-controlled multiplex PCR. Processing in the source paper ran as follows. The number of nucleated cells in each sample was estimated from the amplification of reference gene primers within the assay. To quantify the absolute abundance of each unique TCRbeta CDR3 rearrangement, sequence reads were collapsed and filtered. For each sample, productive Simpson clonality was calculated as the square root of Simpson's diversity index over productive rearrangements. In TCRdb, the immuneACCESS table is reduced to in-frame sequences with V and J assigned. These tables do not hold every clone; where another copy was compared, an unresolved V gene accounts for under half, and the others remain unexplained. V, J and clone size are taken as reported in that table, and D and trimming were inferred from the DNA itself. The sample includes tens of thousands of clones, with 82% observed a single time. The ten largest account for less than 25% of the sample.

Collaborating institutions collected whole blood in K2EDTA tubes following their own protocols. Collaborator samples were shipped for TCRbeta analysis as frozen whole blood, isolated PBMCs, or DNA extracted from either sample type. Trimmed from V: 3 bases; trimmed from J: 7 bases; junction bases lacking a gene match: 4. The CDR3 starts with the cysteine, ends with the phenylalanine, and has 14 residues. The DNA shown is the 42-base CDR3, in frame from base 1. According to the germline V gene, CDR1 reads KGHDR and CDR2 reads SFDVKD. Judged by its sample share, this clone qualifies as medium-sized (0.01 to 0.1%). Its antigen is not yet known. Nothing much larger sits one base from this clone, and base qualities are not available. General study outcomes and caveats: The amount of clinical and demographic metadata varied by source and participant and was provided uncurated.

The sequencing input was peripheral blood. This chain joins TRBV24-1 to TRBJ1-2; the junction holds 10 bases that match TRBD1. This TCR came from a woman between 55 and 75 years old with acute or convalescent COVID-19. In nucleotide form, the sequence is TGTGCCACCAGTGATGGACAGGGGGTCGGTGGCTACACCTTC. Protein translation: CATSDGQGVGGYTF.